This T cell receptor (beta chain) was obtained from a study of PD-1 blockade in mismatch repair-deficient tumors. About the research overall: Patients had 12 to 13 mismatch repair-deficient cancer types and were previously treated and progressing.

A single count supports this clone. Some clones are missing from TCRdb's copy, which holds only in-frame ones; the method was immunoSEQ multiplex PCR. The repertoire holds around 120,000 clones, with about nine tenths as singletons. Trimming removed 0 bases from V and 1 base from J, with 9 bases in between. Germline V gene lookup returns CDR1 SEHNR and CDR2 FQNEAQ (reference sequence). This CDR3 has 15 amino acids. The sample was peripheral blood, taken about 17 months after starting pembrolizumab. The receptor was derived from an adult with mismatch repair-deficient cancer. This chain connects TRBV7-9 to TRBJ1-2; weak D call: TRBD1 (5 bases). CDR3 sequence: CASSLAVGVNYGYTF. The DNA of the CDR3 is TGTGCCAGCAGCTTAGCGGTAGGGGTTAACTATGGCTACACCTTC.